The following is a T cell receptor (beta chain) sequence with its context. Its antigen is currently unknown. The sample comes from a study of identical twins. Notes on the study in general: In monozygotic twins, models underestimated the sharing of out-of-frame TCR alpha.

Each cDNA held unique molecular identifiers, and template switching gave it a universal primer site. TCRdb fed the 5' RACE reads into MiXCR, producing one record per CDR3 protein. The sample has approximately 620,000 distinct CDR3 sequences, under 9% seen once. V gave up 6 bases and J gave up 9 bases; unmatched junction bases: 8. The germline V gene encodes CDR1 ENHRY and CDR2 SYGVKD. This CDR3 has 14 amino acids. These records were also assigned to another study, of yellow fever vaccine responses in identical twins. In that study: A vaccine T cell response that seemed partly convergent and partly personalized was reported in twins.

The origin of this receptor is a woman between 18 and 29 years old in good health. The sample consisted of PBMCs. The J gene is TRBJ2-1, the V gene TRBV10-3; 10 bases agree with TRBD2. The CDR3 loop is CAIRSGTSEAEQFF. Here the CDR3 DNA reads TGTGCCATCAGATCCGGGACTAGCGAAGCTGAGCAGTTCTTC.